This T cell receptor (beta chain) comes out of a study of blood T cell repertoires in COVID-19. Study information: Both acute and convalescent COVID-19 samples were obtained from the United States, Italy and Spain. T cells, B-cell-depleted T cells, or PBMCs supplied cDNA or gDNA.

This CDR3 is built from 16 residues. The germline gives CDR1 KGHSH, CDR2 LQKENI. The ends lost 7 bases at V and 7 bases at J; junction bases unmatched: 8. Original processing methods: Estimates of nucleated cell counts were drawn from the amplification of reference gene primers. Here immunoSEQ multiplex PCR was the method, and the copy in TCRdb shows in-frame clones only, minus some. That table supplies the V and J calls and clone size; D and trimming were determined from the DNA. Of fewer than 85,000 clones listed, roughly 88% were seen once; the top ten hold approximately 0.98%. This rearrangement joins TRBV18 to TRBJ2-1; 15 positions match TRBD2. Sequencing was carried out using peripheral blood. The sequence was collected from a woman between 45 and 65 years old in a cohort sampled during active COVID-19. The CDR3 DNA follows: TGTGCCAGCTGGACTAGCGGGAGGGCCGGTGTAAATGAGCAGTTCTTC. It yields the protein CASWTSGRAGVNEQFF.